The text below deals with one T cell receptor beta chain. The germline V gene has CDR1 SQVTM and CDR2 ANQGSEA. This CDR3 has 13 residues. V lost 6 bases to trimming and J lost 5 bases; unmatched junction nucleotides: 8. This sample is drawn from a study of a mutant IDH1 vaccine in newly diagnosed glioma. Only in-frame clones appear in the TCRdb table, and some are missing; sequencing was by immunoSEQ multiplex PCR. The repertoire includes 75,000 to 100,000 clones, approximately 80% of them detected once, and about 5.1% sits in the top ten. The sample's time point: baseline, week 1 (first vaccination visit). Treatment noted: pre-vaccination baseline after standard-of-care therapy.

The chain links TRBV29-1 to TRBJ2-5; 8 bases align to TRBD2. Sequenced here: PBMCs, sampled from a glioma patient treated with radiotherapy, temozolomide or both. The source is a man aged 40-55 years with glioma. Some clones in this sample may be carry-over from other donors' samples. CDR3 DNA: TGCAGCGTCCGAGCGGGGGCGGTGGAGACCCAGTACTTC. Encoded protein: CSVRAGAVETQYF. The full variable domain, in which reference TRBV29-1 and TRBJ2-5 provide the parts outside the CDR3, is SAVISQKPSRDICQRGTSLTIQCQVDSQVTMMFWYRQQPGQSLTLIATANQGSEATYESGFVIDKFPISRPNLTFSTLTVSNMSPEDSSIYLCSVRAGAVETQYFGPGTRLLVL.